This entry lists 27 T cell receptor beta chains sequenced from one sample in a study of read filtering for tumor transcriptome and immune sequencing. This library used roughly 430 ng RNA and molecular barcoded adaptors spanning alpha/delta and beta/gamma chains. TCRdb independently ran MiXCR on the reads; one entry per CDR3 protein. This table holds fewer than 35,000 distinct CDR3 sequences, around a sixth found once. The sample taken for sequencing was a population of CD138-negative cells sorted from bone marrow. Source of these receptors: a donor at least 40 years old with multiple myeloma.

At least ten counts were recorded for this clonotype. At one end, the junction sequence differs from germline, possibly due to a read error. V and J are TRBV28 and TRBJ2-3, with 9 bases lining up with TRBD2. The CDR3 totals 12 residues. Germline CDR1 reads MDHEN; CDR2 reads SYDVKM. CDR3 nucleotides: TGTGCCAGCAGTGAGAATCTAGCGGGGCCGAGGTTT. Translation gives CASSENLAGPRF.

This clonotype was found many times. The chain is built from TRBV25-1 and TRBJ2-7; D gene uncertain. The CDR3 loop spans 12 amino acids. The ends were cut back, 0 bases at V and 4 bases at J, with 4 bases in the middle. Germline-derived CDR1 and CDR2 are MGHDK and SYGVNS. CDR3 sequence: CASSEYPYEQYF. The CDR3 region has the DNA TGTGCCAGCAGTGAATACCCGTACGAGCAGTACTTC.

This clonotype was picked up a small number of times. The J gene is TRBJ2-5, the V gene TRBV19, with a tentative D call TRBD1 (6 bases). V shed 9 bases and J shed 0 bases, with 14 bases lying between them. The CDR3 extends over 14 amino acids. Germline loops: CDR1 LNHDA, CDR2 SQIVND (reference sequence). The DNA of the CDR3 is TGTGCCAGCGGACAAACAGGGTACCAAGAGACCCAGTACTTC. This gives the protein CASGQTGYQETQYF.

Many counts were recorded for this clonotype. The V call is TRBV28, the J call TRBJ2-3; 10 nucleotides match TRBD2. This CDR3 has 16 residues. The trim removed 5 bases at V and 4 bases at J, leaving 9 bases unmatched. The V gene's germline CDR1 is MDHEN and CDR2 SYDVKM. This chain's CDR3 is CASSTLAGVSPDTQYF. For the CDR3, the DNA is TGTGCCAGCAGTACTCTAGCGGGAGTATCCCCAGATACGCAGTATTTT.

This clonotype has a count of ten or more. The V and J genes are TRBV5-1 and TRBJ2-2; D unclear. The CDR3 length is 13 residues. From germline, CDR1 is SGHRS and CDR2 YFSETQ. Between the trimmed V and J ends, which lost 6 bases and 2 bases, there was a span of 8 bases. CDR3 sequence (DNA): TGCGCCAGCACCGAGGTTAACACCGGGGAGCTGTTTTTT. This codes for CASTEVNTGELFF.

There are a few counts of this clonotype. This chain links TRBV10-3 with TRBJ2-3; 7 positions agree with TRBD1. The J segment lost 0 bases and the V segment lost 2 bases, leaving 8 bases of the junction unmatched. The CDR3 contains 17 residues. Germline assignment: CDR1 ENHRY and CDR2 SYGVKD. In DNA, the CDR3 is TGTGCCATCAGTGAGACTGACAGGGCAGCTAGCACAGATACGCAGTATTTT. The encoded protein is CAISETDRAASTDTQYF.

The sample holds many counts of this clonotype. This chain links TRBV7-9 with TRBJ2-1; no clear D. The V end lost 5 bases, the J end lost 4 bases, and 6 bases lay between the germline ends. The CDR3 consists of 12 residues. From germline, CDR1 is SEHNR and CDR2 FQNEAQ (reference sequence). CDR3 nucleotide sequence: TGTGCCAGCAGCCCCAATTACAATGAGCAGTTCTTC. This translates into CASSPNYNEQFF.

This clonotype is labeled medium-sized. The chain has TRBV21-1 and TRBJ2-7; the table's D call, TRBD1, was not checked against the DNA. TRBV21-1 is a known pseudogene. This CDR3 has 14 amino acids. The CDR3 here is CASSKEGREYEQYF. The CDR3 nucleotides read TGTGCCAGCAGCAAAGAAGGCAGGGAATACGAGCAGTACTTC.

This clonotype occurred a few times. The J gene is TRBJ1-3, the V gene TRBV5-1; D unresolved. This CDR3 region has 15 residues. Trimming cost V 4 bases and J 1 base, with 12 bases left between them. CDR1 SGHRS and CDR2 YFSETQ come from the germline V gene. The CDR3 DNA reads TGCGCCAGCAGCACCGAAGCGTCGTCTGGAAACACCATATATTTT. Its translation: CASSTEASSGNTIYF.

This chain uses TRBV5-1 with TRBJ2-3; D is uncertain. The CDR3 totals 14 residues. With 0 bases removed from V and 6 bases from J, the gap between germline ends came to 11 bases. CDR1 SGHRS and CDR2 YFSETQ come from the germline V gene. CDR3 region: CASSLGLLGDTQYF. The CDR3, as DNA: TGCGCCAGCAGCTTGGGACTCCTCGGGGATACGCAGTATTTT.

About this clonotype itself: Given a far larger clone just one base away, this is likely a sequencing read error. This sequence joins TRBV11-2 and TRBJ2-1, with a possible D match to TRBD2 (6 bases). CDR1 is SGHAT, CDR2 FQNNGV, per germline. The V end was cut by 8 bases, the J end by 7 bases, with 12 bases between. The CDR3 contains 12 residues. The CDR3 spells CASGLGRNEQFF. The CDR3 DNA is TGTGCCAGCGGCCTAGGGAGGAATGAGCAGTTCTTC.

This clonotype is medium-sized in the sample. The chain carries TRBV5-1 and TRBJ2-1; D is ambiguous. Germline V lookup: CDR1 SGHRS, CDR2 YFSETQ. CDR3 length: 17 residues. The V end lost 0 bases, the J end lost 5 bases, and 18 bases lay between the germline ends. The CDR3 here is CASSLGAGTYPHNEQFF. The CDR3 bases are TGCGCCAGCAGCTTGGGGGCCGGCACCTACCCCCACAATGAGCAGTTCTTC.

The gene calls are TRBV12-5 and TRBJ2-1; perhaps TRBD2 as D (6 bases). The CDR3 loop spans 18 amino acids. The V gene's germline CDR1 is LGHNT and CDR2 FRNRAP. V lost 1 base and J lost 2, with 18 bases in between. The CDR3 region has the DNA TGTGCTAGTGGTTTGGGGGCCCAGCGGGCACCAACCTACAATGAGCAGTTCTTC. Its protein product is CASGLGAQRAPTYNEQFF. Drawing the rest from reference TRBV12-5 and TRBJ2-1, the complete variable domain is DARVTQTPRHKVTEMGQEVTMRCQPILGHNTVFWYRQTMMQGLELLAYFRNRAPLDDSGMPKDRFSAEMPDATLATLKIQPSEPRDSAVYFCASGLGAQRAPTYNEQFFGPGTRLTVL.

This clonotype was recorded a few times. A much larger clonotype is one base distant, so this may be a read error. The V and J genes are TRBV7-9 and TRBJ1-4, with 9 bases matching TRBD1. The V gene's germline CDR1 is SEHNR and CDR2 FQNEAQ (reference sequence). This CDR3 is 12 amino acids long. In nucleotides, the CDR3 is TGTGCCAGCAGCTGGGGACAGGGTGAACTGTCTTTT. Protein: CASSWGQGELSF.

Details on this clonotype: As the CDR3 is not closed by the conserved phenylalanine or tryptophan, this likely results from a read error. The J gene is TRBJ2-1, the V gene TRBV5-1; 7 positions agree with TRBD1. From germline, CDR1 is SGHRS and CDR2 YFSETQ. This CDR3 is built from 15 residues. CDR3 sequence (DNA): TGCACCAGCAGCTTGGGGGACAGCCCCTACAATGAGCAGTTCATC. Amino acid sequence: CTSSLGDSPYNEQFI.

For this clonotype: One base away lies a much larger clone, so this may be a sequencing read error. The rearrangement uses TRBV7-9 and TRBJ2-5; D uncertain. Germline V lookup: CDR1 SEHNR, CDR2 FQNEAQ (reference sequence). V was clipped by 1 base and J by 5 bases, with 14 bases between them. The CDR3 spans 15 residues. The CDR3 nucleotides read TGTGCCAGCAGCTTAGTAGCTTCTTCCCGGGAGACCCAGTACTTC. Protein: CASSLVASSRETQYF.

The V and J genes are TRBV4-1 and TRBJ2-1; D not resolved. The ends were cut back, 2 bases at V and 6 bases at J, with 14 bases in the middle. CDR3 length: 15 amino acids. Looked up from germline, CDR1 is MGHRA and CDR2 is YSYEKL. The CDR3 region is CASSQSSADGNEQFF. The DNA for the CDR3 is TGCGCCAGCAGCCAATCGTCAGCCGATGGCAATGAGCAGTTCTTC.

This clonotype was found many times. V gene TRBV12-3 or TRBV12-4 combines with J gene TRBJ1-4, with 9 bases aligning to TRBD1. J gave up 7 bases and V 6 bases, and 6 bases lay outside the gene matches. The CDR3 length is 14 residues. The CDR3 DNA reads as TGTGCCAGCAGACTGGACAGGGGCGGTGAAAAACTGTTTTTT. Translation: CASRLDRGGEKLFF.

In this sample, this clonotype turned up many times. The V gene is TRBV20-1, the J gene TRBJ2-3; 15 nucleotides agree with TRBD2. The junction had 6 bases not matched to a gene; V was cut back by 5 bases and J by 3 bases. Germline V lookup: CDR1 DFQATT, CDR2 SNEGSKA (reference sequence). The CDR3 contains 16 residues. The CDR3 protein is CSAALGLAGGTDTQYF. CDR3 in DNA: TGCAGTGCTGCTCTGGGACTAGCGGGAGGAACAGATACGCAGTATTTT.

By share, this clonotype counts as medium-sized. This chain links TRBV29-1 with TRBJ2-1, with 8 bases fitting TRBD1. V gave up 4 bases and J gave up 4 bases; unmatched junction bases: 0. Germline V CDR1 and CDR2: SQVTM, ANQGSEA. CDR3 size: 12 residues. The CDR3 sequence is CSVGQGYNEQFF. The CDR3 DNA sequence: TGCAGCGTTGGACAGGGGTACAATGAGCAGTTCTTC.

The CDR3 spells CASSFGHIPYEQYF. The CDR3 DNA is TGTGCCAGCTCCTTCGGACACATACCCTACGAGCAGTACTTC. The chain carries TRBV28 and TRBJ2-7, with TRBD1 as a possible D gene (5 bases). Germline assignment: CDR1 MDHEN and CDR2 SYDVKM. Trimming stripped 8 bases from V and 2 bases from J, with 16 bases between. The CDR3 runs to 14 residues.

About this clonotype: Given a much more abundant clone one base away, this may be a read error. V is TRBV5-1 and J is TRBJ2-3; D remains ambiguous. The CDR3 is 13 residues long. V was clipped by 5 bases and J by 4 bases, with 11 bases between them. Germline V gives CDR1 SGHRS, CDR2 YFSETQ. The CDR3 DNA follows: TGCGCCAGCAGTGGAAACAGAGCAGATACGCAGTATTTT. Translation: CASSGNRADTQYF.

This clonotype was found a few times. The chain recombines TRBV6-1 with TRBJ2-7, with 10 positions matching TRBD2. The CDR3 consists of 14 residues. The ends lost 7 bases at V and 1 base at J; junction bases unmatched: 4. Germline lookup yields CDR1 MNHNS and CDR2 SASEGT. CDR3 bases: TGTGCCAGCACGCTAGCGGGGGAGTCCTACGAGCAGTACTTC. Its protein product is CASTLAGESYEQYF.

This clonotype is medium-sized. The rearrangement uses TRBV2 and TRBJ2-7, with D perhaps given as TRBD1 or TRBD2 (5 bases each). V was pared by 6 bases and J by 4 bases, with 16 bases between. This CDR3 has 14 amino acids. The germline gives CDR1 SNHLY, CDR2 FYNNEI. The CDR3 nucleotides are TGTGCCAGCAGACAAACGACAGAGGGATACGAGCAGTACTTC. Translating it yields CASRQTTEGYEQYF. The whole variable domain, remainder taken from reference TRBV2 and TRBJ2-7, is EPEVTQTPSHQVTQMGQEVILRCVPISNHLYFYWYRQILGQKVEFLVSFYNNEISEKSEIFDDQFSVERPDGSNFTLKIRSTKLEDSAMYFCASRQTTEGYEQYFGPGTRLTVT.

The table lists this clonotype with many counts. Germline is not matched at one junction end, which may reflect a read error. Here the CDR3 reads CASSLGLSGVTDF. The CDR3 nucleotides read TGTGCCAGCAGCTTGGGACTCTCGGGGGTGACGGACTTC. V gene TRBV11-2 combines with J gene TRBJ2-7, with D possibly TRBD2 on 6 matching bases. The CDR3 is 13 residues long. The germline gives CDR1 SGHAT, CDR2 FQNNGV.

This clonotype was recorded at least ten times. This rearrangement joins TRBV5-1 to TRBJ2-7; 9 positions agree with TRBD1. This CDR3 region has 15 residues. Germline V gene sequence: CDR1 SGHRS, CDR2 YFSETQ. Trimming took 4 bases from V and 2 from J; bases not matched to a gene: 7. This CDR3 is CASSDLTGGTYEQYF. CDR3 in DNA: TGCGCCAGCAGCGACCTGACAGGGGGAACCTACGAGCAGTACTTC.

This clonotype showed up many times. This chain links TRBV3-1 with TRBJ1-1, with D perhaps matching TRBD1 (6 bases). The length of the CDR3 is 14 residues. V lost 3 bases and J 8 bases, leaving 16 bases between the germline ends. Germline V gene sequence: CDR1 LGHDT, CDR2 YNNKEL (reference sequence). The CDR3 is CASSQMTLGTEAFF. Here the CDR3 DNA reads TGTGCCAGCAGCCAGATGACATTGGGGACAGAAGCTTTCTTT.